This is a list of T cell receptor beta chains from one sample in a study of T-cell reconstitution after alpha-beta-depleted transplantation in children. TCRdb fed the PCR reads into MiXCR, producing one record per CDR3 protein. This table holds 200,000 to 250,000 distinct CDR3 sequences, 11% found once. The specimen comprised PBMCs, sampled before TCRalphabeta/CD19-depleted stem cell transplant. The receptor set was obtained from a child younger than two with acute myeloid leukemia, due to receive a stem cell transplant. Both conserved end residues are part of each CDR3. The D gene is left open where the match is weak. Size values are once, few and many counts, or a class for expanded clones, and some rows have none.

cdr3_length	v_call	d_call	j_call	clone_size	cdr3_aa	cdr3_nt
12	TRBV2	-	TRBJ1-2	-	CASSESNYGYTF	TGTGCCAGCAGTGAAAGTAACTATGGCTACACCTTC
14	TRBV12-3/TRBV12-4	-	TRBJ2-2	many	CASRRQPNTGELFF	TGTGCCAGTAGACGACAGCCGAACACCGGGGAGCTGTTTTTT
16	TRBV5-6	TRBD1	TRBJ1-5	many	CASSGSRGLSNQPQHF	TGTGCCAGCAGCGGCTCCAGGGGGCTCAGCAATCAGCCCCAGCATTTT
14	TRBV11-3	-	TRBJ2-1	many	CASTPGGDYNEQFF	TGTGCCAGCACCCCGGGGGGCGACTACAATGAGCAGTTCTTC
15	TRBV12-3/TRBV12-4	-	TRBJ1-1	many	CATYLHQGWNTEAFF	TGTGCCACCTACCTCCATCAGGGTTGGAACACTGAAGCTTTCTTT
13	TRBV12-3/TRBV12-4	-	TRBJ2-7	many	CASSFGTNYEQYF	TGTGCCAGCAGTTTCGGCACTAACTACGAGCAGTACTTC
14	TRBV20-1	TRBD1	TRBJ1-3	many	CSATQGAGGNTIYF	TGCAGTGCTACACAGGGGGCTGGTGGAAACACCATATATTTT
14	TRBV12-3/TRBV12-4	-	TRBJ2-5	many	CASSTQGWQETQYF	TGTGCCAGCAGTACTCAGGGGTGGCAAGAGACCCAGTACTTC
16	TRBV7-2	TRBD2	TRBJ2-3	many	CASSPSGGRALDTQYF	TGTGCCAGCAGCCCGAGCGGGGGGAGGGCCTTGGATACGCAGTATTTT
14	TRBV5-1	-	TRBJ1-1	many	CASSLASMNTEAFF	TGCGCCAGCAGCTTGGCCAGCATGAACACTGAAGCTTTCTTT
13	TRBV29-1	TRBD2	TRBJ2-4	many	CSVEAGVGNIQYF	TGCAGCGTCGAGGCGGGAGTTGGAAACATTCAGTACTTC
17	TRBV12-3/TRBV12-4	TRBD2	TRBJ2-3	many	CASSFRLAGLGSDTQYF	TGTGCCAGCAGTTTTAGGCTAGCGGGGCTCGGGTCAGATACGCAGTATTTT
13	TRBV2	-	TRBJ2-5	-	CASSERQKETQYF	TGTGCCAGCAGTGAGAGACAGAAAGAGACCCAGTACTTC
12	TRBV12-3/TRBV12-4	-	TRBJ2-5	many	CASSNGGETQYF	TGTGCCAGCAGTAACGGCGGAGAGACCCAGTACTTC
15	TRBV28	TRBD1	TRBJ1-5	many	CASSTLRTGVQPQHF	TGTGCCAGCAGCACTCTGAGGACAGGGGTTCAGCCCCAGCATTTT
16	TRBV20-1	TRBD1	TRBJ1-5	few	CSAVAVDRGLWQPQHF	TGCAGTGCTGTTGCCGTTGACAGGGGGCTGTGGCAGCCCCAGCATTTT
14	TRBV6-2/TRBV6-3	TRBD2	TRBJ2-1	many	CASIEREGYNEQFF	TGTGCCAGTATAGAGCGGGAGGGTTACAATGAGCAGTTCTTC
15	TRBV20-1	-	TRBJ1-3	few	CSARDFPGTGNTIYF	TGCAGTGCTAGAGACTTCCCCGGAACTGGAAACACCATATATTTT
18	TRBV11-2	-	TRBJ2-2	many	CASSLDLANFANTGELFF	TGTGCCAGCAGCTTGGATCTAGCGAATTTCGCGAACACCGGGGAGCTGTTTTTT
13	TRBV20-1	-	TRBJ1-5	many	CSASGGSDQPQHF	TGCAGTGCTAGCGGGGGAAGCGATCAGCCCCAGCATTTT
14	TRBV2	-	TRBJ2-2	many	CASRDQMNTGELFF	TGTGCCAGCAGGGACCAAATGAACACCGGGGAGCTGTTTTTT
14	TRBV27	-	TRBJ2-7	many	CASRKAGYTYEQYF	TGTGCCAGCAGAAAGGCGGGGTATACCTACGAGCAGTACTTC
11	TRBV29-1	-	TRBJ1-1	many	CSVATSREAFF	TGCAGCGTTGCGACGTCCCGTGAAGCTTTCTTT
15	TRBV3-1	-	TRBJ2-7	many	CASSQGQYLSYEQYF	TGTGCCAGCAGCCAAGGGCAGTACCTATCCTACGAGCAGTACTTC
14	TRBV29-1	-	TRBJ1-1	many	CSVDSLGGFTEAFF	TGCAGCGTTGACTCTCTGGGGGGGTTCACTGAAGCTTTCTTT
13	TRBV29-1	-	TRBJ1-2	many	CSVEGPRGYGYTF	TGCAGCGTTGAAGGTCCGAGAGGCTATGGCTACACCTTC
15	TRBV27	TRBD1	TRBJ2-2	many	CASRGTGGLTGELFF	TGTGCCAGCAGAGGGACAGGGGGATTAACCGGGGAGCTGTTTTTT
15	TRBV12-3/TRBV12-4	-	TRBJ1-1	once	CASSLAQGRVTEAFF	TGTGCCAGCAGTTTAGCGCAGGGCCGGGTCACCGAAGCTTTCTTT
13	TRBV29-1	-	TRBJ1-2	many	CSVEVRSYHGYTF	TGCAGCGTTGAAGTGAGGTCCTATCATGGCTACACCTTC
16	TRBV23-1	-	TRBJ2-1	few	CASSLQDKGSYNEQFF	TGCGCCAGCTCTCTACAGGACAAAGGCTCCTACAATGAGCAGTTCTTC
15	TRBV6-6	-	TRBJ1-5	many	CASSYSGLSNQPQHF	TGTGCCAGCAGTTACTCGGGGTTAAGTAATCAGCCCCAGCATTTT
12	TRBV18	-	TRBJ1-1	-	CASSPISAEAFF	TGTGCCAGCTCACCAATCTCTGCTGAAGCTTTCTTT
18	TRBV4-2	TRBD2	TRBJ2-1	few	CASSQRAGGTPGLNEQFF	TGTGCCAGCAGCCAGAGAGCGGGAGGCACTCCTGGGTTAAATGAGCAGTTCTTC
17	TRBV3-1	TRBD2	TRBJ2-5	many	CASSHYVTSGIQETQYF	TGTGCCAGCAGCCACTATGTCACTAGCGGGATACAAGAGACCCAGTACTTC
10	TRBV19	-	TRBJ1-2	many	CASGRYGYTF	TGTGCCAGCGGACGCTATGGCTACACCTTC
14	TRBV5-1	TRBD1	TRBJ2-2	many	CASSGTGDTGELFF	TGCGCCAGCAGCGGGACAGGGGACACCGGGGAGCTGTTTTTT
14	TRBV6-1	-	TRBJ1-4	-	CASLGPATNEKLFF	TGTGCCAGCTTGGGCCCTGCAACTAATGAAAAACTGTTTTTT
15	TRBV5-1	TRBD2	TRBJ2-5	many	CASSLAASGEETQYF	TGCGCCAGCAGCTTGGCTGCTAGCGGGGAAGAGACCCAGTACTTC
14	TRBV12-3/TRBV12-4	TRBD1	TRBJ1-1	many	CASSSAGGSTEAFF	TGTGCCAGCAGTTCCGCAGGGGGTTCCACTGAAGCTTTCTTT
17	TRBV5-1	TRBD1	TRBJ2-2	many	CASSPSDRGRTSGELFF	TGCGCCAGCAGCCCCTCGGACAGGGGGCGTACCAGCGGGGAGCTGTTTTTT
15	TRBV19	TRBD1	TRBJ1-1	many	CATAGQGAMDTEAFF	TGTGCCACCGCGGGACAGGGGGCGATGGACACTGAAGCTTTCTTT
14	TRBV20-1	TRBD2	TRBJ2-7	many	CSARDGGGPGEQYF	TGCAGTGCTAGAGATGGGGGAGGGCCGGGGGAGCAGTACTTC
15	TRBV14	TRBD2	TRBJ2-3	few	CASSLAGVNTDTRYF	TGTGCCAGCAGCCTAGCGGGGGTGAATACAGATACGAGGTATTTT
13	TRBV5-1	-	TRBJ1-2	many	CASSLGLSYGYTF	TGCGCCAGCAGCTTGGGGTTAAGCTATGGCTACACCTTC
20	TRBV7-5	-	TRBJ2-1	many	CISVSEALGRERVSYNEQFF	-
15	TRBV7-2	TRBD1	TRBJ2-7	many	CASSSNRGSSYEQYF	TGTGCCAGCAGCTCAAACAGGGGGAGCTCCTACGAGCAGTACTTC
15	TRBV4-2	-	TRBJ2-1	-	CASSQDGPGRNEQFF	TGTGCCAGCAGCCAAGACGGGCCCGGTCGGAATGAGCAGTTCTTC
16	TRBV3-1	TRBD1	TRBJ1-6	-	CASSPRTGGSNSPLHF	TGTGCCAGCAGCCCACGGACAGGGGGATCGAATTCACCCCTCCACTTT
14	TRBV28	-	TRBJ2-5	many	CASSLLDFQETQYF	TGTGCCAGCAGTTTACTAGACTTTCAAGAGACCCAGTACTTC
17	TRBV28	-	TRBJ1-5	many	CASSLVDLRYSNQPQHF	TGTGCCAGCAGTTTAGTAGATCTTAGGTATAGCAATCAGCCCCAGCATTTT
10	TRBV11-1	-	TRBJ2-3	-	CATLEDTQYF	TGTGCCACCCTAGAGGATACGCAGTATTTT
14	TRBV28	TRBD2	TRBJ2-2	many	CASNPAGDAGELFF	TGTGCCAGCAACCCAGCGGGAGATGCCGGGGAGCTGTTTTTT
15	TRBV25-1	TRBD1	TRBJ2-1	many	CASSSEGGQANEQFF	TGTGCCAGCAGTTCCGAAGGGGGACAGGCCAATGAGCAGTTCTTC
13	TRBV7-9	-	TRBJ2-1	many	CASTRPGDDEQFF	TGTGCCAGCACGAGGCCAGGGGACGATGAGCAGTTCTTC